This TCR beta chain was observed in a study of blood T cell repertoires in COVID-19. The wider study: T cells, B-cell-depleted T cells, or PBMCs supplied cDNA or gDNA.

Generated by immunoSEQ multiplex PCR, the TCRdb table keeps only in-frame clones and is missing some. The profile shows 120,000 to 150,000 clones, 70% to 90% of them singletons. Per the germline V gene, CDR1 is MNHEY and CDR2 is SVGEGT. Trimming removed 2 bases at V and 3 bases at J, with 14 bases between. The CDR3 covers 16 residues. Sequencing was carried out using peripheral blood. The origin of this receptor is a human donor in a cohort sampled during active COVID-19. The rearrangement uses TRBV6-2 or TRBV6-3 and TRBJ1-5; D perhaps matches TRBD1 (5 bases). The CDR3 region has the DNA TGTGCCAGCAGTTACGGGGCAGGAAGGGCCAATCAGCCCCAGCATTTT. Encoded protein: CASSYGAGRANQPQHF.